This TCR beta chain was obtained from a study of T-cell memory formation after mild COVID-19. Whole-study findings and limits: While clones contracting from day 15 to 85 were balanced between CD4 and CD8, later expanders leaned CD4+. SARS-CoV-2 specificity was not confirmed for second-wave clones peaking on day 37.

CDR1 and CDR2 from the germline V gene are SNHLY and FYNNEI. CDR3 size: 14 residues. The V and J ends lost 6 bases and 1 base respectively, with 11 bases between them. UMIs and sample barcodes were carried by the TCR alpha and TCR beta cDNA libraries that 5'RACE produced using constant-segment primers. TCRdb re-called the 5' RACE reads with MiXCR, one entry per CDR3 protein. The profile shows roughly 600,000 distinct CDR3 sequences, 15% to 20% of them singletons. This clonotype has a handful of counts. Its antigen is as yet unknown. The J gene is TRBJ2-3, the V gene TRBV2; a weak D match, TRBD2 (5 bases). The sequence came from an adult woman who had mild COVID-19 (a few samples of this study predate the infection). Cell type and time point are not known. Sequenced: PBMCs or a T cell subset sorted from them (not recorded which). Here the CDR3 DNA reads TGTGCCAGCAGACAAGACGGGGGCACAGATACGCAGTATTTT. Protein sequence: CASRQDGGTDTQYF.